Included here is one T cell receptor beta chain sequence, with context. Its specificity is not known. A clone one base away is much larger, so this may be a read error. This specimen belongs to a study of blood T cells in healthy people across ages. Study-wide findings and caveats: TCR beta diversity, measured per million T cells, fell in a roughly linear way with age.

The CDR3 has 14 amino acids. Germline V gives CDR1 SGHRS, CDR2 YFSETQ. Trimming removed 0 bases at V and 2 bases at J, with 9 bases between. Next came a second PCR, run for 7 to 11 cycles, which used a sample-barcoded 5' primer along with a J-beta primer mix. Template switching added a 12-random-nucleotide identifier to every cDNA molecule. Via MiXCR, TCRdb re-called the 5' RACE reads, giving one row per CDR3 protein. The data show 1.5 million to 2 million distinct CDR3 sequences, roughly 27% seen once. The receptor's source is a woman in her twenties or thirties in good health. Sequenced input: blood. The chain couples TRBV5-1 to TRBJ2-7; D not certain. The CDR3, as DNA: TGCGCCAGCAGCTTGGTCATCAGTCCCTACGAGCAGTACTTC. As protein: CASSLVISPYEQYF.